These T cell receptor beta chains were read from a single sample in a study of Ad26.COV2.S vaccination and SARS-CoV-2 variants. Assay used: immunoSEQ multiplex PCR; TCRdb lists only in-frame clones, some missing. The sample holds about 400,000 clones, roughly four fifths seen once. The specimen was peripheral blood, collected in a trial of Ad26.COV2.S vaccine versus placebo. All receptors come from a person aged 18-60 years who received the Ad26.COV2.S COVID-19 vaccine or a placebo. Each CDR3 is given with its conserved first and last residue. D genes are given only for firm matches. Clone size appears in some rows only: once, few, many, or a class for an expanded clone.

DNA | CDR3 | J | V | size | D
TGCGCCAGCAGCCAAGGGACTGGTTCTGGGGCCAACGTCCTGACTTTC | CASSQGTGSGANVLTF | TRBJ2-6 | TRBV4-3 | - | -
TGTGCCAGCACCCGGCAGGGTAGCAATCAGCCCCAGCATTTT | CASTRQGSNQPQHF | TRBJ1-5 | TRBV2 | few | -
TGTGCCAGCAGTCTCCAACTCGGGGGCACAGATACGCAGTATTTT | CASSLQLGGTDTQYF | TRBJ2-3 | TRBV6-6 | - | -
TGTGCCAGTAGCACCATGGGAGCTAGGGATTCACCCCTCCACTTT | CASSTMGARDSPLHF | TRBJ1-6 | TRBV19 | - | -
TGCGCCAGCAGCCAAGATCTCCGTTTCGGTAGCGGGGGCCCAGATACGCAGTATTTT | CASSQDLRFGSGGPDTQYF | TRBJ2-3 | TRBV4-1 | - | TRBD2
TGTGCCAGCAGCATGACCCCACTAGAGACCCAGTACTTC | CASSMTPLETQYF | TRBJ2-5 | TRBV25-1 | - | -
TGTGCCAGCAGCTTGACAGGGAAGCTGGTTAACTATGGCTACACCTTC | CASSLTGKLVNYGYTF | TRBJ1-2 | TRBV5-4 | - | -
TGCGCCAGCAGCTTGAACCCCGGGTTAGCCACTGAAGCTTTCTTT | CASSLNPGLATEAFF | TRBJ1-1 | TRBV5-1 | - | -
TGTGCCAGCAGTTACACACCAGGCGGCGATACGCAGTATTTT | CASSYTPGGDTQYF | TRBJ2-3 | TRBV6-5 | - | -
TGCGCCAGCAGCCGACAGGGGGAAAAACTGTTTTTT | CASSRQGEKLFF | TRBJ1-4 | TRBV5-1 | - | TRBD1
TGTGCCAGCAGCTTTTTATCAATGCGGGGGGCGAATGAGCAGTTCTTC | CASSFLSMRGANEQFF | TRBJ2-1 | TRBV7-6 | once | TRBD2
TGTGCCAGCAGCGGTGGACAGGGGGCCTACGAGCAGTACTTC | CASSGGQGAYEQYF | TRBJ2-7 | TRBV5-4 | - | TRBD1
TGTGCCAGCAGCGCCAAGGGGGTGTGGAGCACAGATACGCAGTATTTT | CASSAKGVWSTDTQYF | TRBJ2-3 | TRBV9 | - | -
TGTGCCAGCTCACCACGACAGGCTAACGAGCAGTACTTC | CASSPRQANEQYF | TRBJ2-7 | TRBV18 | - | -
TGCGCCAGCAGCCAGCCTAGCGGGGCGACCTACGAGCAGTACTTC | CASSQPSGATYEQYF | TRBJ2-7 | TRBV4-1 | few | TRBD2
TGTGCCAGCAGCTTCTCCGGGACAGGGGGCCTTGGCTACACCTTC | CASSFSGTGGLGYTF | TRBJ1-2 | TRBV7-2 | - | TRBD1